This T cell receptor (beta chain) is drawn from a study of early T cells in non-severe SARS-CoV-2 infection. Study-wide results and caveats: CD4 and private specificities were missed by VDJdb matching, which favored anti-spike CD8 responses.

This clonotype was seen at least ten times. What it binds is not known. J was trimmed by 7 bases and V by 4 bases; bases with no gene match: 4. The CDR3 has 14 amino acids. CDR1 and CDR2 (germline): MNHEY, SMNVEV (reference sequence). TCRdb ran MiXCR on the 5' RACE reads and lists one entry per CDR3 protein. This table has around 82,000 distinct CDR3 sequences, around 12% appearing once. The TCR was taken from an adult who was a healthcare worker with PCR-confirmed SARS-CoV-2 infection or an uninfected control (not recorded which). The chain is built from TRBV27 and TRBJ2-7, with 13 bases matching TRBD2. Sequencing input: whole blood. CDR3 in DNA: TGTGCCAGCAGTTCCGGACTAGCGGGAGTAGAGCAGTACTTC. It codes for CASSSGLAGVEQYF.